Reported below is one TCR beta chain. The CDR3 runs to 14 residues. Germline V gene lookup returns CDR1 MDHEN and CDR2 SYDVKM. V was shortened by 6 bases and J by 4 bases, with 14 bases between the two germline ends. The sample originates from a study of blood T cell repertoires in COVID-19. Assay: immunoSEQ multiplex PCR; the TCRdb copy retains only in-frame clones and omits some. The sample shows over 200,000 clones, about 86% of them seen only once. Sequenced input: peripheral blood. This receptor was taken from a man in his 60s who had recovered from COVID-19. The gene calls are TRBV28 and TRBJ2-3; D call uncertain. CDR3 DNA sequence: TGTGCCAGCAGCCTATCCTCCGTCGCAGATACGCAGTATTTT. Its protein product is CASSLSSVADTQYF.